Described below is a single TCR beta chain sequence and its context. Its recognized antigen is unknown. Nothing much larger sits one base from this clone, and base qualities are not available. The cohort was made up of 500 to 850 healthy bone marrow donors. At the time of sampling, every cohort member was nominally healthy, though immune exposures that went unrecorded were likely present. The donor tested CMV seropositive and was one of the 289 seropositive cohort members. A peripheral blood sample was provided by each donor, and peripheral blood mononuclear cells were used for TCR beta sequencing. The Qiagen DNeasy Blood Extraction Kit was used to extract genomic DNA from the blood cell samples. Library preparation used the immunoSEQ multiplex PCR assay. The multiplex PCR relied on a mix of 60 forward primers for TCR Vbeta segments and 13 reverse primers for TCR Jbeta segments. A multiplex PCR assay on genomic DNA amplified the CDR3 region of rearranged TCR beta genes. The Illumina HiSeq System was used to sequence the amplified TCR beta libraries as 87-base-pair reads. The published analysis was carried out like this. Across the 700 or so repertoires, a later analysis counted roughly 77 million unique TCR beta chains, about 10 million of which were shared by at least two donors. Raw reads were error-corrected and collapsed into unique sequences by a nearest-neighbor algorithm in which closely related sequences were merged to remove PCR and sequencing errors. Alignment of CDR3 sequences to IMGT reference sequences was used to assign V, D and J gene segments. Each retained sequence needed at least a six-nucleotide match to both a V gene segment and a J gene segment. A rearrangement counted as productive if the CDR3 had no stop codons and remained in frame with V and J, and every other rearrangement counted as non-productive. CDR3 was defined according to IMGT convention as the region running from the second conserved V-encoded cysteine to the conserved J-encoded phenylalanine. The earlier analysis of roughly 590 of the donors excluded sequences that lacked an unambiguous match to a single V gene segment. An earlier analysis of 450 to 650 of the donors called V segments functional above 56.7% productive rearrangements and segregating when the between-donor standard deviation exceeded 5%. To diagnose cytomegalovirus status from the catalog of TCR beta chain sequences, a statistical classification framework was built. V and J gene assignment, in a later analysis, came from comparing TCR nucleotide sequences with IMGT/GENE-DB human TR gene sequences. In a later analysis, CDR3 sequences and most-parsimonious VDJ recombination scenarios were assigned using the TCRdist pipeline. In a later analysis, each TCR beta chain was defined by its CDR3 amino acid sequence together with its V-gene family, and reads without a unique V-gene family were excluded. In a later analysis, around 650 highly shared, low-generation-probability nucleotide sequences were removed to address suspected cross-contamination and a sequencing artifact. For each public chain, a later analysis derived a clonal expansion index from normalized ranks of inferred template counts within each repertoire. In a later analysis, generation probabilities were computed using a VDJ recombination model fitted to out-of-frame rearrangements, and the results were checked against IGoR. In a later analysis, hypergeometric tests were used to score TCR-TCR, TCR-HLA and TCR-CMV co-occurrence, with a repertoire-size bias correction applied to TCR pairs. A later analysis estimated false discovery rates by permuting HLA or CMV assignments 20 times. In a later analysis, co-occurring TCRs were grouped with DBSCAN, and TCRdist sequence similarity was added when clustering was performed within HLA-allele-positive subsets. Repertoires with fewer than 30,000 or more than 120,000 public chains, plus five repertoires with anomalous nucleotide sharing, were excluded from co-occurrence clustering. TCRdb took over this immuneACCESS table, retaining in-frame rearrangements with V and J assigned. Such tables are incomplete; in checked studies, under half of the missing clones stem from an unresolved V gene, and the remainder is unexplained. Clone size and V and J calls were adopted from that table, with D and trimming inferred from the DNA. Counted in this sample were about 300,000 clones; 75% to 90% of them appeared once. The ten largest clones capture 3.5% to 4% of the sample.

This record belongs to a study of cytomegalovirus exposure and HLA in healthy donors (dated by TCRdb to between 2016 and 2019). Turning to the overall study: An earlier analysis of approximately 640 of the donors reported more than 250 Gb of sequence data and around 110 million unique TCR beta sequences from 150 million to 200 million T cells. Among about 370 genotyped donors of the cohort, an average of roughly 230,000 unique TCR beta nucleotide sequences was sequenced per donor, of which roughly 17% were non-productive. Using immunosequencing, the study profiled T cell repertoires from 500 to 800 subjects and related those repertoires to cytomegalovirus serostatus. A handful of DR-DQ haplotypes were handled as single units for association and clustering because linkage in the cohort was strong. Class I and class II HLA loci were covered by the typing at four-digit resolution. Donor age, sex, ethnicity and CMV serostatus were compiled alongside the repertoire data. A later analysis re-examined previously published TCR beta repertoires from about 700 donors and added high-resolution HLA genotyping to investigate patterns of TCR occurrence. An earlier analysis of 500 to 650 of the donors applied high-throughput TCR beta sequencing to assess whether each TCR beta V gene segment acted as functional or pseudogenic. The genetic ancestry cluster associated with self-reported Caucasian donors included around four fifths of the approximately 430 genotyped donors. The number of donors typed differed by locus, with about 629-630 for A, B, C, DRB1 and DQB1, around 520 for DQA1, 600 to 610 for DPA1, and some 450 for DPB1. To predict cytomegalovirus infection status, the study combined high-throughput TCR immunosequencing, statistical association of individual TCRs with disease status, and machine learning. Rather than using new phenotypic data, the later analysis identified candidate immune exposures from TCR beta sequences and from how often those sequences occurred across donors. An early release that covered about 600 HLA-typed donors contained about 300 gigabases of sequencing data and 70 million to 100 million unique TCR sequences. Along with the approximately 700-subject first cohort, a separate validation cohort of over a hundred different subjects was used. Every discovery cohort repertoire had been produced on one sequencing platform. The aim of the study was to test whether cataloging public T cell receptors could identify signatures of past pathogen exposure. A later genetic analysis used genome-wide SNP genotypes for about 65% of the roughly 700 donors, treating that subset as a discovery cohort.

Here is what the overall study found, with its caveats: Because some donors lacked HLA typing at each locus, the association tests relied only on the typed subset. Immune exposure information for the cohort was limited to CMV serostatus. Roughly uniform sequencing depth across donors was assumed in presence/absence analyses, although this assumption may not hold. A total of about 150 TCR beta chains were listed by the study as associated with cytomegalovirus. In a later analysis, TCR association rates were found to vary across HLA loci, with the most associated TCRs seen for DRB1 alleles and the fewest for HLA-C alleles. Linkage disequilibrium might explain the correlated functional status among segregating V segments, but an unknown experimental factor could not be ruled out. An earlier analysis of approximately 500 of the donors showed that most TCR beta V segments appeared in productive rearrangements either about 90% or about 30% of the time, which broadly matched IMGT annotations. A cluster of highly shared sequence variants was judged likely to represent a technical artifact of the sequencing pipeline. A further reported finding was that TCR beta sequences accurately predicted the HLA-A and HLA-B alleles for most subjects in the first cohort. In a later genetic analysis, a missense DCLRE1C variant was associated with V-gene and J-gene trimming of TCR beta chains, and the association was replicated in an independent cohort. According to a later analysis, most CMV-associated TCR beta chains appeared to be HLA-restricted, and the HLA associations seemed to be driven largely by CMV exposure. Over 15 rarely observed V segments, including chromosome 9 orphons, were excluded from the earlier analysis of several hundred of the donors because counts were too low. In a later genetic analysis, fewer N-insertions in productive TCRs were reported among donors in an Asian-associated ancestry cluster than the roughly 700-donor mean. The authors suggested that the approach could potentially be generalized to other disease states and immunological phenotypes. Across donors, most TCR sequences were observed very rarely, whereas some public TCRs were present in many individuals. In this cohort, only TCR beta chains were sequenced, and detectable features were limited by the absence of alpha or paired-chain data. Three of the identified cytomegalovirus-associated TCR beta chains were confirmed in vitro to be specific for cytomegalovirus antigens. A later analysis reported that several top co-occurrence clusters appeared linked to parvovirus B19, influenza, CMV and Epstein-Barr virus. In a later analysis, HLA-associated TCR beta chains showed more clonal expansion and lower generation probabilities than non-associated chains that were equally common. Cytomegalovirus status was reported to be diagnosed by the classifier with high specificity and sensitivity in both the original and validation cohorts. In a later analysis, around 17,000 TCR beta sequences were associated with specific HLA alleles at a false discovery rate of 0.05. Assigning TCR associations to individual alleles was difficult when HLA alleles, especially DR and DQ, strongly co-occurred.

The clonotype originates from a man in his forties or fifties in good health and CMV-seropositive. Sample: PBMCs.

The CDR3: CASSQDSRGPSGRYEQYF. The DNA is as follows: TGCGCCAGCAGCCAAGATAGCAGAGGCCCTAGCGGGAGATACGAGCAGTACTTC. Here the chain combines TRBV4-1 and TRBJ2-7, and 10 junctional nucleotides match TRBD2. Trimming accounts for 0 bases at V and 4 bases at J, while the number of junction bases matched to no gene is 12. From a lookup of the germline V gene, CDR1 and CDR2 are MGHRA and YSYEKL. The CDR3 measures 18 amino acids from cysteine to phenylalanine. The read is trimmed to its CDR3 DNA, 54 bases read in frame from base 1.